The sequence of this TCR beta chain was determined in a study of cytomegalovirus exposure and HLA in healthy donors. About the research overall: Earlier findings included some 120 million unique TCR beta sequences obtained from 150 million to 200 million T cells. Whole-study results and caveats: The presence/absence work took it that sequencing depth was about the same across donors. Excluded were some V segments that proved indistinguishable, including TRBV6-2 and TRBV6-3. Among the CMV-associated chains, a few were confirmed in vitro as specific for CMV antigens.

The PCR employed 60 Vbeta primers together with 13 Jbeta primers. Clones were read by immunoSEQ multiplex PCR, and TCRdb kept only the in-frame ones, dropping some. Seen here are over 130,000 clones, over 60% observed once, and the top ten hold over 5%. Notes on this clone: Its antigen remains unidentified.

There are 15 residues in the CDR3. The ends lost 3 bases at V and 7 bases at J; junction bases unmatched: 7. Germline V gene data show CDR1 as SGHTA and CDR2 as FQGTGA. The sequence was obtained from a woman aged 60-70 years in good health and CMV-seronegative. The V gene is TRBV7-3, the J gene TRBJ2-1, with 9 bases identical to TRBD2. Sequencing was done on a sample of PBMCs. DNA for the CDR3: TGTGCCAGCAGCTTCGGGGCGGGAGGGCGAAATGAGCAGTTCTTC. Translation: CASSFGAGGRNEQFF.